This T cell receptor (beta chain) stems from a study of blood T cells in healthy people across ages (dated by TCRdb to about 2015). About the study as a whole: Template switching captured roughly one uniquely barcoded TCR beta cDNA molecule per two T cells in model experiments. Age-related changes in TCR beta repertoire diversity were measured in the study by deep sequencing normalized with unique cDNA molecular identifiers. Four age groups were formed from the donors: young (average roughly 16 years), middle-aged (around 41), aged (62) and long-lived (more than 75). To avoid experimental bias, donors of different ages were spread randomly across the sequencing lanes. Two additional independent replicas of 1 million unique cDNA reads from the same blood draw were analyzed for two donors (one aged 18 to 30 and one aged 80 or older).

The donors were roughly 40 Caucasian individuals from Russia, aged roughly 6 to 100 years, who were systemically healthy. Each donor gave 8.5 to 10 milliliters of peripheral blood, collected into EDTA-treated Vacutainer tubes. PBMCs were isolated by Ficoll-Paque density-gradient centrifugation, with at least 6 million obtained per sample. Trizol reagent was used to extract total RNA from the PBMCs, yielding at least 6 micrograms per sample. Naive CD45RAhigh/CD27high T cell percentages were measured by flow cytometry on a PBMC aliquot from every donor. In this sample, this clonotype turned up a few times. This receptor's antigen is unknown. Within one base of it there is no much larger clone, and no base qualities were kept. CDR1 is given as SGHTA and CDR2 as FQGNSA, both from the germline V gene. Measured from the cysteine to the phenylalanine, the CDR3 is 16 residues long. Only the CDR3 DNA is retained, 48 bases long and in frame from the first base. The junction carries 11 bases between V and J, which are trimmed by 5 bases and 0 bases respectively.

Beyond this particular receptor, the publication reports: Observed TCR beta diversity correlated strongly with the percentage of naive T cells measured by flow cytometry. Compared with the aged group, the long-lived group had more naive CD4+ T cells, fewer expanded clones and increased TCR diversity, a pattern suggesting age selection. Because donor CMV infection status was unknown, age-related changes in expanded clonotypes were potentially confounded. Total diversity estimates from one million sequenced T cells were considered lower bounds and underestimates. Since profiling was done on bulk unsorted PBMCs, naive and antigen-experienced compartments could not be conclusively compared. Observed TCR beta diversity per million T cells fell roughly linearly with age, and a significant reduction was already apparent by age around 40.

The method behind the library was 5' RACE. This sample was sequenced with an Illumina HiSeq 2500. A second PCR of about 6 to 11 cycles was run with a J-beta primer mix and a sample-barcoded 5' primer. A template-switch 5' adaptor carrying 12 random nucleotides introduced a unique molecular identifier onto each TCR beta cDNA molecule. At least 2.5 million CDR3-containing paired-end reads were obtained from each sample. First-strand cDNA was synthesized from all RNA with the Mint cDNA synthesis kit, primed by a TRBC-specific oligonucleotide. Following uracil-DNA glycosylase treatment, all cDNA underwent a first 18-cycle PCR with the universal primers M1SS and BC2_uni_R. On the study's bioinformatics: For normalization, 1 million high-quality reads, each with a distinct molecular identifier, were randomly selected from each sample. Instead of being binned into consensus sequences, reads with shared molecular identifiers were discarded. MiTCR, set to a Q25 quality threshold and the strictest error-elimination algorithm, was used for CDR3 identification, clonotype clustering and error correction. A nonparametric unseen species model using Euler transformation provided a lower-bound estimate of total TCR beta diversity. In-frame beta chains were kept once TCRdb had trimmed the public reads at Q25 with fastp and called clones with MiXCR. Each record represents a unique CDR3 protein, reported with the most common genes and DNA among its rows. TCRdb, not the original authors, processed these V and J calls. The table for this sample lists roughly 830,000 distinct CDR3 sequences; around 68% of them were counted only once. Jointly, the top ten make up roughly 25% of the sample.

The receptor's source is a man aged 25-45 years in good health. The rearrangement combines TRBV7-2 with TRBJ2-6; no D gene can be assigned with confidence. The source material was blood. CDR3 sequence: CASSPEASSGANVLTF. The DNA reads TGTGCCAGCAGCCCCGAGGCAAGCTCTGGGGCCAACGTCCTGACTTTC.